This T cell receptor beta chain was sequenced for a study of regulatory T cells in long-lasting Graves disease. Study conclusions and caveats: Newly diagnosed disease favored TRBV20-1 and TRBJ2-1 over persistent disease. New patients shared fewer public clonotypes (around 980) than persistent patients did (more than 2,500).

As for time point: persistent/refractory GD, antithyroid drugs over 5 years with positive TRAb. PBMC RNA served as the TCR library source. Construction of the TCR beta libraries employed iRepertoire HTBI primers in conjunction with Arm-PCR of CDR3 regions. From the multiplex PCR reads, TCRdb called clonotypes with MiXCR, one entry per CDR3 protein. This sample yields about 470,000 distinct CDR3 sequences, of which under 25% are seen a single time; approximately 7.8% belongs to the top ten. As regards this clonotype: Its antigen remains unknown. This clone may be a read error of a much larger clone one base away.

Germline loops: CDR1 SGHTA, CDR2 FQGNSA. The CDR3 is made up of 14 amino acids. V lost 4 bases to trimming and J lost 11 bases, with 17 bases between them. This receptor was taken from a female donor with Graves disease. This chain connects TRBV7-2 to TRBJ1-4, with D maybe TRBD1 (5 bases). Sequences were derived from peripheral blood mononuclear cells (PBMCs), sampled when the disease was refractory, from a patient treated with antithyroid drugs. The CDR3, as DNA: TGTGCCAGCAGCTCCAACAGAGAAAAGGGGAAACTGTTTTTT. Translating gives CASSSNREKGKLFF.